The 10 T cell receptor beta chains presented below share a single source sample, sequenced in a study of identical twins. TCRdb re-called the 5' RACE reads with MiXCR, one entry per CDR3 protein. The sample consists of hundreds of thousands of distinct CDR3 sequences, about a fifth of them appearing once. These sequences were also reported in another study, on yellow fever vaccine responses in identical twins.

The sequenced sample was CD4+ T cells sorted from blood. The receptors were sampled from a woman aged 18-29 years in good health.

In this sample, this clonotype turned up a few times. The J gene is TRBJ1-2, the V gene TRBV15; D is ambiguous. The CDR3 loop spans 14 amino acids. In germline, CDR1 is LNHNV, CDR2 YYDKDF (reference sequence). Deletions cut 5 bases from V and 6 bases from J, with 16 bases between. CDR3 sequence reads: CATSRPDNRDGYTF. CDR3 nucleotide sequence: TGTGCCACCAGCCGCCCAGACAACCGGGATGGCTACACCTTC.

The V and J genes are TRBV2 and TRBJ2-2; 7 bases align to TRBD2. Trimming cost V 6 bases and J 1 base; bases outside gene matches: 17. The CDR3 covers 19 residues. The germline V gene has CDR1 SNHLY and CDR2 FYNNEI. CDR3 sequence reads: CASSKTPSPLAVNTGELFF. DNA for the CDR3: TGTGCCAGCAGCAAAACCCCATCTCCCCTAGCGGTGAACACCGGGGAGCTGTTTTTT.

CDR3 residues: CSARRRGSSTDTQYF. CDR3 in DNA: TGCAGTGCTAGGCGTCGGGGATCTAGCACAGATACGCAGTATTTT. The chain employs TRBV20-1 and TRBJ2-3; a possible D gene is TRBD2 (5 bases). Germline values: CDR1 DFQATT, CDR2 SNEGSKA (reference sequence). V gave up 3 bases and J gave up 0 bases, with 13 bases separating them. The CDR3 is 15 amino acids.

The rearrangement links TRBV7-2 to TRBJ2-1; D may be TRBD2 (5 bases). Germline V lookup: CDR1 SGHTA, CDR2 FQGNSA. This CDR3 region has 16 residues. The germline V and J ends were trimmed by 5 bases and 0 bases, with 14 bases remaining between them. The CDR3 nucleotides are TGTGCCAGCAGCCCCGGCCAGCGGATCTCCTACAATGAGCAGTTCTTC. Residues: CASSPGQRISYNEQFF.

This clonotype turned up a few times. The chain uses TRBV3-1 and TRBJ2-7; TRBD2 matches 11 bases. Germline CDR1 and CDR2: LGHDT and YNNKEL (reference sequence). This CDR3 spans 15 amino acids. V lost 4 bases and J lost 1; bases outside the gene matches: 3. The CDR3 sequence is CASSRLAGGSYEQYF. Written as DNA, the CDR3 is TGTGCCAGCAGCCGCCTAGCGGGAGGTTCCTACGAGCAGTACTTC.

The V gene is TRBV28, the J gene TRBJ1-1; TRBD1 agrees at 8 bases. CDR3 length: 15 amino acids. CDR1 is MDHEN and CDR2 is SYDVKM in the germline V gene. V lost 5 bases, J lost 5 bases, and 10 bases stayed unmatched. The CDR3 DNA is TGTGCCAGCAGTCCCCCTGGACAGGGCGGAACTGAAGCTTTCTTT. Protein: CASSPPGQGGTEAFF.

The genes are TRBV18 and TRBJ1-2, with 8 bases aligning to TRBD1. V lost 6 bases, J lost 1 base, and 13 bases stayed unmatched. The CDR3 runs to 17 residues. CDR1 is KGHSH, CDR2 LQKENI, per germline. CDR3 protein: CASSPRSGTGNNYGYTF. CDR3 in DNA: TGTGCCAGCTCCCCGAGATCCGGGACAGGAAATAACTATGGCTACACCTTC.

The rearrangement uses TRBV6-1 and TRBJ2-2; D possibly uses TRBD1 or TRBD2 (5 bases each). The CDR3 runs 14 residues. The germline V gene encodes CDR1 MNHNS and CDR2 SASEGT. The germline V and J ends were trimmed by 6 bases and 0 bases, with 8 bases remaining between them. This chain's CDR3 is CASRGRPNTGELFF. CDR3 bases: TGTGCCAGCAGGGGACGGCCGAACACCGGGGAGCTGTTTTTT.

With regard to this clonotype: One base away lies a much larger clone, so this may be a sequencing read error. This chain uses TRBV5-1 with TRBJ2-5, with TRBD1 matching over 10 bases. CDR1 and CDR2 (germline): SGHRS, YFSETQ. The junction had 3 bases not matched to a gene; V was cut back by 3 bases and J by 4 bases. The CDR3 covers 14 residues. CDR3 bases: TGCGCCAGCAGCTCCGGGACAGGGGCAGAGACCCAGTACTTC. It encodes CASSSGTGAETQYF. Drawing the rest from reference TRBV5-1 and TRBJ2-5, the complete variable domain is KAGVTQTPRYLIKTRGQQVTLSCSPISGHRSVSWYQQTPGQGLQFLFEYFSETQRNKGNFPGRFSGRQFSNSRSEMNVSTLELGDSALYLCASSSGTGAETQYFGPGTRLLVL.

This clonotype was observed a handful of times. In DNA form, the CDR3 reads TGCGCCAGCAGCTTTGCAGGTCCAATGAACACTGAAGCTTTCTTT. It codes for CASSFAGPMNTEAFF. This chain connects TRBV5-1 to TRBJ1-1; no clear D gene. The CDR3 covers 15 residues. CDR1 SGHRS and CDR2 YFSETQ come from the germline V gene. The V gene lost 2 bases and the J gene lost 0 bases, with 11 bases spanning the gap.